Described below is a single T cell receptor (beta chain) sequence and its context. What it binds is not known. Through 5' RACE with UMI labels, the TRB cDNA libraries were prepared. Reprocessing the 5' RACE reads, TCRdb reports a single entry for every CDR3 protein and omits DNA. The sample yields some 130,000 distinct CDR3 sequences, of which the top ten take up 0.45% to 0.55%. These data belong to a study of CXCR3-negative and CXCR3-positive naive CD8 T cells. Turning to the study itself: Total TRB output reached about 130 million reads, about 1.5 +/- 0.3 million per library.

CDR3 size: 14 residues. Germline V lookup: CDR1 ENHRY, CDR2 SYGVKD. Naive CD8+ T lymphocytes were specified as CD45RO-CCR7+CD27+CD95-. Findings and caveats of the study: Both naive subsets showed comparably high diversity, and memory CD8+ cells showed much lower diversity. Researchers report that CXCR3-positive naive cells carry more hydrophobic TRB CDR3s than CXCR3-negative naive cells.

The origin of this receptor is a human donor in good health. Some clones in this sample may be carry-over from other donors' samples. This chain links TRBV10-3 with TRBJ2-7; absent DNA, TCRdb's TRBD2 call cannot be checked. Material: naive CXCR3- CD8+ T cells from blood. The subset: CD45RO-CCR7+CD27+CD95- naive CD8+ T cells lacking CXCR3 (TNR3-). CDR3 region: CAISYIAGSYEQYF.